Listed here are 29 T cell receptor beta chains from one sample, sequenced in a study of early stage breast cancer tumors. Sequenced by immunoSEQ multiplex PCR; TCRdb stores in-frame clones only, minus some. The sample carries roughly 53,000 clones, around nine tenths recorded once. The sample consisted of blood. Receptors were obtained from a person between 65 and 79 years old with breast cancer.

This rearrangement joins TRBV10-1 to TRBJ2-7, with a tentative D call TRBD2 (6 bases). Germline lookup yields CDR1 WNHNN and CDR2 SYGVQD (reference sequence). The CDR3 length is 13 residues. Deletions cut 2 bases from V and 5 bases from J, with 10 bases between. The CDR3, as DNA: TGCGCCAGCAGTGAGGGAGGGCGAAACGAGCAGTACTTC. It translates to CASSEGGRNEQYF.

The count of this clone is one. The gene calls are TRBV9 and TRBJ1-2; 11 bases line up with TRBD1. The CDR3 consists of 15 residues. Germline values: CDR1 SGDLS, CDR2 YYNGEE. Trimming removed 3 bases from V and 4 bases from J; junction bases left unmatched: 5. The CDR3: CASSAGQGAFYGYTF. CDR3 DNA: TGTGCCAGCAGCGCAGGACAGGGGGCGTTCTATGGCTACACCTTC. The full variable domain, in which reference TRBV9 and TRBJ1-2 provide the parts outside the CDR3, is DSGVTQTPKHLITATGQRVTLRCSPRSGDLSVYWYQQSLDQGLQFLIQYYNGEERAKGNILERFSAQQFPDLHSELNLSSLELGDSALYFCASSAGQGAFYGYTFGSGTRLTVV.

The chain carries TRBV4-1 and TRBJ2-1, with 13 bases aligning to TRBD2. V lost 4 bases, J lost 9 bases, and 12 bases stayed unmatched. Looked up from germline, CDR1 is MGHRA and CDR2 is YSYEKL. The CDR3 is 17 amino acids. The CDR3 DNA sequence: TGCGCCAGCAGCCTGGGGGCCGGGACTAGCGGGGTTAGTGAGCAGTTCTTC. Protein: CASSLGAGTSGVSEQFF.

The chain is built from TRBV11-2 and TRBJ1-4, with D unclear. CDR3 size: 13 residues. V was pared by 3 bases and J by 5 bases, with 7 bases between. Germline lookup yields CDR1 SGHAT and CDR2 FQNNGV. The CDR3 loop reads CASSFGRNEKLFF. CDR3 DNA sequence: TGTGCCAGCAGCTTTGGCAGGAATGAAAAACTGTTTTTT.

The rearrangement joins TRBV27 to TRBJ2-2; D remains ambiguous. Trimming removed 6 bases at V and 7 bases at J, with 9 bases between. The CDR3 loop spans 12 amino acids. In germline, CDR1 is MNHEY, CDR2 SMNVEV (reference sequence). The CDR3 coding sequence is TGTGCCAGCAGCCGTAATAGCGGGGAGCTGTTTTTT. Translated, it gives CASSRNSGELFF.

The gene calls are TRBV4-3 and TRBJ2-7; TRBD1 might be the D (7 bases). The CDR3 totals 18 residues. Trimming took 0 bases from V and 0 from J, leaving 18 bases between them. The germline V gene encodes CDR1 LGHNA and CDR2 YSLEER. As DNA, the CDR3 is TGCGCCAGCAGCCAAGATGGGACTGCCGGGACAGTCTCCTACGAGCAGTACTTC. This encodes CASSQDGTAGTVSYEQYF.

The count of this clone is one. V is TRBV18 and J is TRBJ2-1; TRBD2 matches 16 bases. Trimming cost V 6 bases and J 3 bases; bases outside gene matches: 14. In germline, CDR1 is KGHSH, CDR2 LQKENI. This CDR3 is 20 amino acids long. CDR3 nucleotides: TGTGCCAGCTCCCAGAGTCCCGGGACTAGCGGGGGGGCCCACTACAATGAGCAGTTCTTC. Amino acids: CASSQSPGTSGGAHYNEQFF.

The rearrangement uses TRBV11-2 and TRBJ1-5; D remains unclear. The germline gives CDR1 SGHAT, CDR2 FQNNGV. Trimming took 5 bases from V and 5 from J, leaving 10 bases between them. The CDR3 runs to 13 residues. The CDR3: CASSALEDQPQHF. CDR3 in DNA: TGTGCCAGCAGCGCGTTGGAGGATCAGCCCCAGCATTTT.

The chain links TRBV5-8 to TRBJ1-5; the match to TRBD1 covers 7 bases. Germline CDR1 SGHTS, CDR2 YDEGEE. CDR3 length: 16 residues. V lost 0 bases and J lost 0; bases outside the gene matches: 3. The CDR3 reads CASSLGQGGSNQPQHF. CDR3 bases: TGTGCCAGCAGCTTGGGACAGGGTGGTAGCAATCAGCCCCAGCATTTT.

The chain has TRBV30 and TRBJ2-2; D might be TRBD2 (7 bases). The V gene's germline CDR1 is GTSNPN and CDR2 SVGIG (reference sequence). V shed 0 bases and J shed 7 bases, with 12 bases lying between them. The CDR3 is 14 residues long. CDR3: CAWSVRGGVGELFF. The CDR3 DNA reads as TGTGCCTGGAGTGTACGCGGGGGCGTCGGGGAGCTGTTTTTT.

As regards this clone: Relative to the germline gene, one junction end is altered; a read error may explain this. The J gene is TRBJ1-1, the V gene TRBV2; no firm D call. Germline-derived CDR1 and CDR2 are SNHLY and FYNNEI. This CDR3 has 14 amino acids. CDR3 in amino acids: CASSEYQTRGGLVF. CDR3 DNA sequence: TGTGCCAGCAGTGAATACCAAACACGGGGTGGCCTGGTTTTT.

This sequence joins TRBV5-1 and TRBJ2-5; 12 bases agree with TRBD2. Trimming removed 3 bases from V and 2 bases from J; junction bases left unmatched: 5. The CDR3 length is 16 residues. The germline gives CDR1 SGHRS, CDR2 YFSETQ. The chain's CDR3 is CASSWGTSGPQETQYF. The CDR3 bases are TGCGCCAGCAGCTGGGGGACTAGCGGGCCACAAGAGACCCAGTACTTC.

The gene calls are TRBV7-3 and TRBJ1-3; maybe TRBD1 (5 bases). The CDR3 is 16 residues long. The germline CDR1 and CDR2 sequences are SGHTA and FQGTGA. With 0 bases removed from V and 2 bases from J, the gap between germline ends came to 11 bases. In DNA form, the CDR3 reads TGTGCCAGCAGCTTAACGGGGGGTTTCCCTGGAAACACCATATATTTT. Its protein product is CASSLTGGFPGNTIYF.

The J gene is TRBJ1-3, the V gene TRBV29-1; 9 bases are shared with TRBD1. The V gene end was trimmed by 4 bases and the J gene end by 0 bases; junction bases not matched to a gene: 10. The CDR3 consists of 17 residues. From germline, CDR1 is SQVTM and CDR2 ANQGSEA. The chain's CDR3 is CSVVTPGTGNSGNTIYF. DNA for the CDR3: TGCAGCGTTGTGACCCCCGGGACAGGGAACTCTGGAAACACCATATATTTT.

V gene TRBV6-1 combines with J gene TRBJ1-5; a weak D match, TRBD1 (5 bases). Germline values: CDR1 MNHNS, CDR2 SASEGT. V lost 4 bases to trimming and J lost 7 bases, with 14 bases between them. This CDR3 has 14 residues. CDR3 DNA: TGTGCCAGCAGTGGGAGGGGAATGAGGCAGCCCCAGCATTTT. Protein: CASSGRGMRQPQHF.

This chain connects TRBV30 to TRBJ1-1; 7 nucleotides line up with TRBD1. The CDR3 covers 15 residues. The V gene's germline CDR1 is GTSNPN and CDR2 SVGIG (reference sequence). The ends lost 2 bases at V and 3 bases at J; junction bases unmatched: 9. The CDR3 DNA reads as TGTGCCTGGAGTCCCCCTGGGACAGCGTACACTGAAGCTTTCTTT. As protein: CAWSPPGTAYTEAFF. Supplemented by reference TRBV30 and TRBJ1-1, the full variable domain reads SQTIHQWPATLVQPVGSPLSLECTVEGTSNPNLYWYRQAAGRGLQLLFYSVGIGQISSEVPQNLSASRPQDRQFILSSKKLLLSDSGFYLCAWSPPGTAYTEAFFGQGTRLTVV.

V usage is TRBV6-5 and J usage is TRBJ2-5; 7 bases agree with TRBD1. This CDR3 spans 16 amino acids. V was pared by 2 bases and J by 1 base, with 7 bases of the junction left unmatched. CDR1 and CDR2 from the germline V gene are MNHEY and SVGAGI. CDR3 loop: CASSYSMGTAQETQYF. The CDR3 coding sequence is TGTGCCAGCAGTTACAGTATGGGGACAGCCCAAGAGACCCAGTACTTC.

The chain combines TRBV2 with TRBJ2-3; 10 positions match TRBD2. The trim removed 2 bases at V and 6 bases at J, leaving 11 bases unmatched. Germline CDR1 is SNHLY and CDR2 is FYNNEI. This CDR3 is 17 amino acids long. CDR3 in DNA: TGTGCCAGCAGTGAACTAGCGGGAGTTACGGGGCGGGATACGCAGTATTTT. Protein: CASSELAGVTGRDTQYF.

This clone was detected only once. In DNA form, the CDR3 reads TGTGCCAGCAGTTTATCTGGGGGGGGTACCCAGTACTTC. This encodes CASSLSGGGTQYF. The chain recombines TRBV27 with TRBJ2-5; 7 bases match TRBD2. CDR1 and CDR2 from the germline V gene are MNHEY and SMNVEV (reference sequence). V lost 0 bases and J lost 8; bases outside the gene matches: 3. This CDR3 comprises 13 residues.

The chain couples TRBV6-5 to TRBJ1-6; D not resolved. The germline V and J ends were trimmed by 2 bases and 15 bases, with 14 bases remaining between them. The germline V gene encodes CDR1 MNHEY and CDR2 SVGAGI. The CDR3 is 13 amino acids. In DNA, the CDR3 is TGTGCCAGCAGTTACCCCGGATCGGGGATCCTCCACTTT. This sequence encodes CASSYPGSGILHF.

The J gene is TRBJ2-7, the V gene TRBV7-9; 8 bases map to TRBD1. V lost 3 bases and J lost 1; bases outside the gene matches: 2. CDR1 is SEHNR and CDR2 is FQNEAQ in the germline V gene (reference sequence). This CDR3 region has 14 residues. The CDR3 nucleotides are TGTGCCAGCAGCTTGGACAGGGTATCCTACGAGCAGTACTTC. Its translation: CASSLDRVSYEQYF.

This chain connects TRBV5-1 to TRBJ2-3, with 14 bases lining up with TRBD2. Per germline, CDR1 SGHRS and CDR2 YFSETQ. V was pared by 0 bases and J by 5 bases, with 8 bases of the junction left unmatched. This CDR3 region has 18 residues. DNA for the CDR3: TGCGCCAGCAGCTTGGGACTGACTAGCGGGAGGGCAGGAGATACGCAGTATTTT. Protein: CASSLGLTSGRAGDTQYF. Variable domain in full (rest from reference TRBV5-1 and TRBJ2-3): KAGVTQTPRYLIKTRGQQVTLSCSPISGHRSVSWYQQTPGQGLQFLFEYFSETQRNKGNFPGRFSGRQFSNSRSEMNVSTLELGDSALYLCASSLGLTSGRAGDTQYFGPGTRLTVL.

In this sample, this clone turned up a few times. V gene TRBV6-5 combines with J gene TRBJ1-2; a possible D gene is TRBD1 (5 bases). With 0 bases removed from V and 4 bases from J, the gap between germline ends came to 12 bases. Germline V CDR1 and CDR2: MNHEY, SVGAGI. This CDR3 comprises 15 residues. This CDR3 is CASSYSMTAIYGYTF. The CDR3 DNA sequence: TGTGCCAGCAGTTACTCGATGACAGCAATCTATGGCTACACCTTC.

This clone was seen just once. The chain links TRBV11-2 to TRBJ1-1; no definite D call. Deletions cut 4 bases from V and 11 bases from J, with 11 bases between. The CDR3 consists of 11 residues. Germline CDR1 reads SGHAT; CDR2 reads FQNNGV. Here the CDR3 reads CASSSDLAAFF. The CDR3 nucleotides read TGTGCCAGCAGCTCAGACCTCGCGGCTTTCTTT.

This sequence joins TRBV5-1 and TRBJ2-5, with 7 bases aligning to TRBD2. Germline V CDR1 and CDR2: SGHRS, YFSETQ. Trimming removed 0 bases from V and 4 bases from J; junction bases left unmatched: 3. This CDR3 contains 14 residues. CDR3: CASSLEASGETQYF. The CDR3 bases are TGCGCCAGCAGCTTGGAGGCTAGCGGAGAGACCCAGTACTTC.

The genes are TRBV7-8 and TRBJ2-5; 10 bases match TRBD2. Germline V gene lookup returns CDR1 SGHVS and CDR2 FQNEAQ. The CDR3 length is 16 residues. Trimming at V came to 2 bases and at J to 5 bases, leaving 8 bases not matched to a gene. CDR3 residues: CASSLWASGSLETQYF. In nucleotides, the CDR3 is TGTGCCAGCAGCTTATGGGCTAGCGGGAGTCTCGAGACCCAGTACTTC.

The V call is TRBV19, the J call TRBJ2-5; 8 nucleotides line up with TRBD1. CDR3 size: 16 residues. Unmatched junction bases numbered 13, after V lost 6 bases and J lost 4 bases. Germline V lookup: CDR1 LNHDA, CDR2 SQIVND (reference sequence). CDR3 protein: CASRSLEGRGPETQYF. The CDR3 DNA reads TGTGCCAGTAGATCATTGGAGGGCAGGGGGCCAGAGACCCAGTACTTC.

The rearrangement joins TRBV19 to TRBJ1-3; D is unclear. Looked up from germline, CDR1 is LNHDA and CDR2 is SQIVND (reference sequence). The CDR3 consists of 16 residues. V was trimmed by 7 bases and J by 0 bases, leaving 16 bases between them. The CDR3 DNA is TGTGCCAGTATTTCAACCACCGGGGTCTCTGGAAACACCATATATTTT. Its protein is CASISTTGVSGNTIYF.

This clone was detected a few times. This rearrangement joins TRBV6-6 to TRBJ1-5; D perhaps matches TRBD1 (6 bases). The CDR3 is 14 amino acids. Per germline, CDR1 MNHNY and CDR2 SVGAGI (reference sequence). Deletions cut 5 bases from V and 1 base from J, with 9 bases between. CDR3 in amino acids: CASSQGTSNQPQHF. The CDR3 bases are TGTGCCAGCAGTCAAGGGACAAGCAATCAGCCCCAGCATTTT.